Each of the 19 T cell receptor beta chains below was sequenced from the same sample in a study of blood T cells in healthy people across ages. A sample-barcoded 5' primer and a J-beta primer mix were used in a second PCR of roughly 6 to 11 cycles. TCRdb re-called the 5' RACE reads through MiXCR, storing one row per CDR3 protein. The sample carries about 1.6 million distinct CDR3 sequences, roughly 32% recorded once. The sample was blood. Receptors originate from a woman in her thirties in good health.

This sequence joins TRBV3-1 and TRBJ2-6; 13 nucleotides line up with TRBD2. This CDR3 has 18 amino acids. Trimming removed 5 bases from V and 3 bases from J; junction bases left unmatched: 7. Germline V gene lookup returns CDR1 LGHDT and CDR2 YNNKEL (reference sequence). The CDR3 DNA sequence: TGTGCCAGCAGCAATGGACTAGCGGGAGTACGTGGGGCCAACGTCCTGACTTTC. It translates to CASSNGLAGVRGANVLTF.

V usage is TRBV7-2 and J usage is TRBJ2-7; 9 nucleotides agree with TRBD2. CDR3 size: 16 residues. J lost 3 bases, V lost 2 bases, and 8 bases had no gene match. Germline lookup yields CDR1 SGHTA and CDR2 FQGNSA. The chain's CDR3 is CASSLIPTSGIYEQYF. The CDR3, as DNA: TGTGCCAGCAGCTTAATACCGACTAGCGGTATCTACGAGCAGTACTTC.

The chain joins TRBV7-8 to TRBJ1-5; D unclear. V gave up 1 base and J gave up 4 bases, with 8 bases separating them. Germline V lookup: CDR1 SGHVS, CDR2 FQNEAQ. This CDR3 is 14 amino acids long. Here the CDR3 DNA reads TGTGCCAGCAGCTTAGAGGGTTGGAATCAGCCCCAGCATTTT. This gives the protein CASSLEGWNQPQHF.

This clonotype was seen a few times. The junction and the germline gene differ at one end; a read error may be behind it. The rearrangement joins TRBV29-1 to TRBJ2-5; D call uncertain. The V gene's germline CDR1 is SQVTM and CDR2 ANQGSEA. CDR3 size: 12 residues. This CDR3 reads CSVEDGERTRYF. The CDR3 DNA is TGCAGCGTTGAAGATGGGGAAAGGACCCGGTACTTC.

This clonotype was counted a few times. This rearrangement joins TRBV10-2 to TRBJ2-7, with a tentative D call TRBD2 (6 bases). The ends were cut back, 6 bases at V and 3 bases at J, with 15 bases in the middle. The CDR3 runs 14 residues. The germline V gene has CDR1 WSHSY and CDR2 SAAADI. The CDR3 region is CASSGASEVYEQYF. The CDR3 DNA is TGCGCCAGCAGCGGGGCTAGCGAAGTCTACGAGCAGTACTTC.

This clonotype has more than one count but fewer than ten. This chain links TRBV18 with TRBJ2-5; D not resolved. Looked up from germline, CDR1 is KGHSH and CDR2 is LQKENI. The length of the CDR3 is 14 residues. The germline V and J ends were trimmed by 0 bases and 1 base, with 6 bases remaining between them. Written as DNA, the CDR3 is TGTGCCAGCTCACCACCAACCTCCCAAGAGACCCAGTACTTC. Residues: CASSPPTSQETQYF.

The V and J genes are TRBV5-1 and TRBJ2-7; D is perhaps TRBD2 (7 bases). This CDR3 is 17 amino acids long. With 4 bases removed from V and 0 bases from J, the gap between germline ends came to 20 bases. CDR1 is SGHRS and CDR2 is YFSETQ in the germline V gene. DNA for the CDR3: TGCGCCAGCAGCCGGGGGGCCAGCGGGTCGAGCTCCTACGAGCAGTACTTC. This codes for CASSRGASGSSSYEQYF.

There are many counts of this clonotype. The J gene is TRBJ2-7, the V gene TRBV13; D is perhaps TRBD1 or TRBD2 (5 bases each). Trimming left V 5 bases short and J 0 bases short, with 20 bases between. The germline gives CDR1 PRHDT, CDR2 FYEKMQ (reference sequence). The CDR3 has 17 amino acids. As DNA, the CDR3 is TGTGCCAGCAGCCAAAGTTCAGGGCGGAGGAGCTCCTACGAGCAGTACTTC. Its protein is CASSQSSGRRSSYEQYF.

As regards this clonotype: One junction end does not reproduce the germline sequence, and a read error may be involved. The V gene is TRBV30, the J gene TRBJ1-2, with D tentatively TRBD1 (5 bases). Germline lookup yields CDR1 GTSNPN and CDR2 SVGIG (reference sequence). This CDR3 region has 13 residues. The DNA of the CDR3 is TGTGCCTGGAGTGTACCCCCCGGGGGTGGCGACACCTTC. This sequence encodes CAWSVPPGGGDTF.

This clonotype was recorded only once. At one of its ends the junction is not consistent with the germline gene, which may arise from a read error. This chain joins TRBV7-8 and TRBJ1-2, with a possible D match to TRBD1 (5 bases). Germline values: CDR1 SGHVS, CDR2 FQNEAQ. The CDR3 runs 16 residues. CDR3 sequence reads: CASTQGTRAQNCGYTF. In DNA, the CDR3 is TGTGCCAGCACCCAAGGGACGAGGGCACAAAACTGTGGCTACACCTTC.

This clonotype was detected ten times or more. In nucleotides, the CDR3 is TGTGCCAGCAGCTCCAACACAGATACGCAGTATTTT. Residues: CASSSNTDTQYF. The chain uses TRBV7-2 and TRBJ2-3; no clear D gene. V was shortened by 4 bases and J by 2 bases, with 4 bases between the two germline ends. From germline, CDR1 is SGHTA and CDR2 FQGNSA. There are 12 residues in the CDR3.

The sample holds many counts of this clonotype. CDR3 sequence: CASRRQGSDEQYF. The CDR3 region has the DNA TGTGCCAGCAGACGACAGGGGTCCGACGAGCAGTACTTC. The rearrangement joins TRBV5-5 to TRBJ2-7; 8 nucleotides match TRBD1. Trimming took 5 bases from V and 5 from J; bases not matched to a gene: 6. The CDR3 sequence is 13 residues long. Germline V gene data show CDR1 as SGHKS and CDR2 as YYEKEE (reference sequence).

Comments on this clonotype: The junction and the germline gene differ at one end; a read error may be behind it. The chain combines TRBV2 with TRBJ2-1; 8 bases align to TRBD1. The CDR3 is 14 residues long. Per germline, CDR1 SNHLY and CDR2 FYNNEI. The CDR3 nucleotides are TGTGGCAGCGAGACAGGGGAAGGCTCCAATGAGCAGTTCTTC. It specifies CGSETGEGSNEQFF.

The genes are TRBV21-1 and TRBJ1-2; whether TRBD1, the table's D call, matches the DNA was not checked. TRBV21-1 is an annotated pseudogene. The CDR3 is 15 residues long. The CDR3 sequence: CASSKNRDTDYGYTF. The CDR3 nucleotides read TGTGCCAGCAGCAAAAACCGCGACACAGACTATGGCTACACCTTC.

This chain uses TRBV2 with TRBJ2-1, with 7 bases aligning to TRBD2. The germline V gene has CDR1 SNHLY and CDR2 FYNNEI. The CDR3 is made up of 16 amino acids. Losses at the gene ends were 8 bases for V and 4 bases for J; bases not matched to a gene: 14. The DNA of the CDR3 is TGTGCCAGCCAGGAGCCAGCGGGAAGGAAGTACAATGAGCAGTTCTTC. It specifies CASQEPAGRKYNEQFF.

V gene TRBV4-1 combines with J gene TRBJ2-7; D is undetermined. Germline assignment: CDR1 MGHRA and CDR2 YSYEKL. The V end was cut by 0 bases, the J end by 2 bases, with 17 bases between. This CDR3 comprises 17 residues. In nucleotides, the CDR3 is TGCGCCAGCAGCCAAGATAGTGGCAGGAAGGGAACCTACGAGCAGTACTTC. Translated, it gives CASSQDSGRKGTYEQYF.

This clonotype has just a few counts. V is TRBV6-1 and J is TRBJ2-3; 16 nucleotides line up with TRBD2. The CDR3 sequence is 16 residues long. The germline CDR1 and CDR2 sequences are MNHNS and SASEGT. V shed 3 bases, J shed 6 bases, and the junction held 3 bases outside the gene matches. CDR3 sequence: CASSEGLAGGPDTQYF. The CDR3 nucleotides read TGTGCCAGCAGTGAGGGACTAGCGGGAGGGCCGGATACGCAGTATTTT.

This clonotype was observed a handful of times. The chain is built from TRBV7-2 and TRBJ2-1, with a tentative D call TRBD2 (7 bases). Per germline, CDR1 SGHTA and CDR2 FQGNSA. This CDR3 has 15 amino acids. Trimming cost V 8 bases and J 4 bases, with 18 bases left between them. The CDR3 protein is CASSGGRERYNEQFF. The CDR3 bases are TGTGCCAGCTCCGGGGGGCGGGAGAGATACAATGAGCAGTTCTTC.

This clonotype was seen only a few times. The rearrangement uses TRBV29-1 and TRBJ1-5; TRBD1 agrees at 8 bases. There are 13 residues in the CDR3. The ends lost 4 bases at V and 4 bases at J; junction bases unmatched: 3. CDR1 SQVTM and CDR2 ANQGSEA come from the germline V gene. The CDR3 DNA reads as TGCAGCGTTGCAGGGGGCGGGAATCAGCCCCAGCATTTT. It yields the protein CSVAGGGNQPQHF.